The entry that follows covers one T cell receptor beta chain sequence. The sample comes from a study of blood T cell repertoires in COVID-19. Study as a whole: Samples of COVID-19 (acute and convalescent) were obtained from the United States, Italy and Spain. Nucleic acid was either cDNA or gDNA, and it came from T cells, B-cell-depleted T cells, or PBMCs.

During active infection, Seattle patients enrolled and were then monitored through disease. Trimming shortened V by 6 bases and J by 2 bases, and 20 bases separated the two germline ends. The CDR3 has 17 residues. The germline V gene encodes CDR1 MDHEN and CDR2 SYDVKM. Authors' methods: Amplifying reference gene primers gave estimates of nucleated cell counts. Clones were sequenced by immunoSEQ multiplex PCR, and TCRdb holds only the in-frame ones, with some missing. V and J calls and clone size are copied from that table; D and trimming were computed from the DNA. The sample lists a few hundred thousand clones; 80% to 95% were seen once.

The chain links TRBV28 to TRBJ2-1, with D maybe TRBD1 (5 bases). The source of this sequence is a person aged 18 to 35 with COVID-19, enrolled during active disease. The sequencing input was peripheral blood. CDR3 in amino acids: CASRGSRQRGAYNEQFF. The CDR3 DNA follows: TGTGCCAGCAGGGGATCTAGACAGAGAGGAGCCTACAATGAGCAGTTCTTC.